A selection of T cell receptor beta chains follows, all from one sample in a study of cytomegalovirus exposure and HLA in healthy donors. Assay: immunoSEQ multiplex PCR; the TCRdb copy retains only in-frame clones and omits some. The sample contains around 97,000 clones, approximately 73% of which appear only once. The specimen was PBMCs. These TCRs come from a man aged 40-49 years in good health and CMV-seronegative. Both conserved end residues are part of each CDR3. D genes are given only for firm matches. Only some rows state a clone size, as once, few, many or a class for expanded clones.

clone_size d_call j_call cdr3_length v_call cdr3_aa cdr3_nt
few - TRBJ2-7 13 TRBV2 CASTGNPPYEQYF TGTGCCAGCACCGGGAATCCTCCCTACGAGCAGTACTTC
- TRBD2 TRBJ2-2 16 TRBV5-6 CASSLGLAENTGELFF TGTGCCAGCAGCTTGGGACTAGCGGAAAACACCGGGGAGCTGTTTTTT
- - TRBJ2-1 15 TRBV5-1 CASSLGGVTYNEQFF TGCGCCAGCAGCTTGGGGGGGGTAACCTACAATGAGCAGTTCTTC
- TRBD1 TRBJ2-7 16 TRBV2 CASSDPSRQGYYEQYF TGTGCCAGCAGTGATCCGAGTAGACAGGGATACTACGAGCAGTACTTC
- - TRBJ1-1 17 TRBV19 CASRRAGRGPMNTEAFF TGTGCCAGTAGACGGGCGGGGAGGGGACCCATGAACACTGAAGCTTTCTTT
few - TRBJ1-1 13 TRBV6-5 CASRHQGWTEAFF TGTGCCAGCAGACACCAGGGTTGGACTGAAGCTTTCTTT
- TRBD1 TRBJ1-4 15 TRBV5-1 CASRKKQGPNEKLFF TGCGCCAGCAGAAAAAAACAGGGGCCTAATGAAAAACTGTTTTTT
- TRBD1 TRBJ2-7 16 TRBV2 CASSAGTGGFGYEQYF TGTGCCAGCAGTGCCGGGACAGGGGGTTTCGGCTACGAGCAGTACTTC
- - TRBJ2-3 13 TRBV25-1 CASSEWQADTQYF TGTGCCAGCAGTGAATGGCAGGCAGATACGCAGTATTTT
- - TRBJ2-7 15 TRBV2 CASSELGGDANEQYF TGTGCCAGCAGTGAACTAGGGGGGGATGCGAACGAGCAGTACTTC
- TRBD1 TRBJ2-7 13 TRBV2 CASRMTGVGEQYF TGTGCCAGCAGGATGACAGGGGTCGGGGAGCAGTACTTC
- TRBD1 TRBJ1-1 15 TRBV2 CASSEPPGGNTEAFF TGTGCCAGCAGTGAGCCCCCAGGGGGAAACACTGAAGCTTTCTTT
few - TRBJ1-1 16 TRBV7-9 CASSLGGGGMNTEAFF TGTGCCAGCAGCTTAGGGGGAGGGGGTATGAACACTGAAGCTTTCTTT
- - TRBJ1-2 15 TRBV7-9 CASSVSGDFNYGYTF TGTGCCAGCAGCGTCTCGGGGGACTTTAACTATGGCTACACCTTC
- - TRBJ2-3 15 TRBV6-6 CASSYSYPQGDTQYF TGTGCCAGCAGTTACTCGTATCCTCAGGGGGATACGCAGTATTTT
- TRBD1 TRBJ2-1 17 TRBV7-9 CASSSRTGMRLTGEQFF TGTGCCAGCAGTTCCCGGACAGGGATGAGGTTAACGGGTGAGCAGTTCTTC
- - TRBJ2-7 14 TRBV15 CATSRDSEDYEQYF TGTGCCACCAGCAGAGATTCCGAGGACTACGAGCAGTACTTC
- - TRBJ2-1 16 TRBV27 CASSPDGAGAYNEQFF TGTGCCAGCAGTCCCGACGGCGCGGGGGCTTACAATGAGCAGTTCTTC
- - TRBJ1-5 16 TRBV25-1 CASSDSDSFSNQPQHF TGTGCCAGCAGTGACTCGGACAGTTTTAGCAATCAGCCCCAGCATTTT
- - TRBJ1-5 19 TRBV21-1 CASNRMFGPGLYSNQPQHF TGTGCCAGCAACAGGATGTTCGGACCAGGGTTATATAGCAATCAGCCCCAGCATTTT
- TRBD1 TRBJ1-1 15 TRBV7-2 CASSPHRGMNTEAFF TGTGCCAGCAGCCCGCACAGGGGGATGAACACTGAAGCTTTCTTT
- - TRBJ2-5 11 TRBV20-1 CSARMAQTQYF TGCAGTGCTAGAATGGCCCAGACCCAGTACTTC
- TRBD2 TRBJ2-3 15 TRBV10-3 CAISELAGATDTQYF TGTGCCATCAGTGAACTAGCGGGGGCGACAGATACGCAGTATTTT
few TRBD1 TRBJ2-3 15 TRBV6-5 CASSYLQGIADTQYF TGTGCCAGCAGTTACTTACAGGGGATCGCAGATACGCAGTATTTT
once TRBD1 TRBJ1-1 15 TRBV9 CASSVKGAQNTEAFF TGTGCCAGCAGCGTAAAGGGGGCCCAGAACACTGAAGCTTTCTTT
- - TRBJ1-4 17 TRBV2 CASSGGSGEGSNEKLFF TGTGCCAGCAGTGGAGGGTCAGGAGAAGGTTCTAATGAAAAACTGTTTTTT
- - TRBJ1-3 15 TRBV21-1 CASRNRGYSGNTIYF TGTGCCAGTAGAAACAGGGGATACTCTGGAAACACCATATATTTT
once - TRBJ1-6 14 TRBV7-2 CASSLRGANSPLHF TGTGCCAGCAGCTTACGGGGGGCGAATTCACCCCTCCACTTT
once TRBD1 TRBJ2-3 14 TRBV28 CASSSPGTGTTQYF TGTGCCAGCAGTAGCCCCGGGACAGGGACGACGCAGTATTTT
- TRBD1 TRBJ1-3 13 TRBV28 CASTRTGTNTIYF TGTGCCAGCACCCGGACAGGGACGAACACCATATATTTT
- - TRBJ1-1 14 TRBV19 CASSMRVRMTEAFF TGTGCCAGTAGTATGAGGGTGAGAATGACTGAAGCTTTCTTT
- TRBD1 TRBJ1-2 14 TRBV30 CAWNDRGVNYGYTF TGTGCCTGGAATGACAGGGGCGTTAACTATGGCTACACCTTC
few - TRBJ2-3 18 TRBV2 CASSEAQFLDGASDTQYF TGTGCCAGCAGTGAAGCGCAGTTTCTTGATGGGGCCTCAGATACGCAGTATTTT
- - TRBJ1-1 14 TRBV7-9 CASSSPGGEAEAFF TGTGCCAGCAGTTCTCCGGGCGGGGAGGCGGAAGCTTTCTTT
- TRBD1 TRBJ1-2 13 TRBV2 CASSLGQEYGYTF TGTGCCAGCAGTTTGGGACAGGAATACGGCTACACCTTC
once TRBD1 TRBJ1-6 16 TRBV6-5 CASSFRQGSYNSPLHF TGTGCCAGCAGTTTCAGACAGGGCTCCTATAATTCACCCCTCCACTTT
- TRBD1 TRBJ1-5 14 TRBV19 CASSLRDSLTPQHF TGTGCCAGTAGCCTCCGGGACAGCCTTACGCCCCAGCATTTT
- - TRBJ1-6 14 TRBV4-1 CASSQGASISPLHF TGCGCCAGCAGCCAAGGTGCCTCTATTTCACCCCTCCACTTT
once TRBD2 TRBJ2-1 18 TRBV7-8 CASSLGLAGLSSYNEQFF TGTGCCAGCAGCCTGGGACTAGCGGGGCTAAGCTCCTACAATGAGCAGTTCTTC
- TRBD1 TRBJ2-6 15 TRBV29-1 CSVLGQGFGANVLTF TGCAGCGTTCTCGGACAGGGGTTCGGGGCCAACGTCCTGACTTTC
once - TRBJ2-1 12 TRBV4-3 CASSQRRNEQFF TGCGCCAGCAGCCAGAGGCGTAATGAGCAGTTCTTC
- TRBD1 TRBJ1-2 12 TRBV29-1 CSVGGTGAGYTF TGCAGCGTTGGAGGGACAGGGGCTGGCTACACCTTC
- TRBD2 TRBJ2-5 18 TRBV4-3 CASSQSPLLAGGPETQYF TGCGCCAGCAGCCAATCTCCCCTACTAGCGGGGGGGCCTGAGACCCAGTACTTC
- TRBD1 TRBJ1-2 14 TRBV13 CASGSGTGGAGYTF TGTGCCAGCGGGTCCGGGACAGGGGGTGCTGGCTACACCTTC
- - TRBJ2-7 12 TRBV30 CAWSGLSYEQYF TGTGCCTGGAGCGGACTCTCCTACGAGCAGTACTTC
- - TRBJ1-5 12 TRBV19 CASSEFGGAQHF TGTGCCAGTAGTGAATTTGGAGGGGCCCAGCATTTT
- - TRBJ2-1 12 TRBV5-1 CASSFPGHEQFF TGCGCCAGCAGCTTTCCTGGGCATGAGCAGTTCTTC